Listed here are 9 T cell receptor beta chains from one sample, sequenced in a study of T cells after yellow fever vaccination. TCRdb re-called the 5' RACE reads through MiXCR, storing one row per CDR3 protein. Of 300,000 to 400,000 distinct CDR3 sequences listed, roughly 8.7% were seen once; the top ten hold around 17%. The sample consisted of PBMCs, taken on the day of the first yellow fever vaccination. These receptors were obtained from a man between 18 and 35 years old who received the YFV17D yellow fever vaccine.

This clonotype was detected a few times. This chain uses TRBV5-6 with TRBJ2-5; D is possibly TRBD1 (6 bases). The CDR3 totals 17 residues. In germline, CDR1 is SGHDT, CDR2 YYEEEE. Trimming stripped 2 bases from V and 2 bases from J, with 19 bases between. The CDR3 bases are TGTGCCAGCAGCTTTTGGGGGCGTCAGATATTTCAAGAGACCCAGTACTTC. As protein: CASSFWGRQIFQETQYF.

This chain links TRBV5-1 with TRBJ2-1; 7 bases map to TRBD2. Germline V gene sequence: CDR1 SGHRS, CDR2 YFSETQ. This CDR3 contains 14 residues. V lost 0 bases and J lost 9; bases outside the gene matches: 6. The CDR3 region has the DNA TGCGCCAGCAGCTTGGGCGGGGGTCAGGCTGAGCAGTTCTTC. It translates to CASSLGGGQAEQFF.

CDR3 nucleotides: TGCAGTGCTAGAGATCTGAACAGCGGCAATCAGCCCCAGCATTTT. Translation: CSARDLNSGNQPQHF. The chain joins TRBV20-1 to TRBJ1-5; no definite D call. This CDR3 has 15 residues. Germline V gene lookup returns CDR1 DFQATT and CDR2 SNEGSKA (reference sequence). The V gene lost 0 bases and the J gene lost 2 bases, with 11 bases spanning the gap.

This clonotype has just a few counts. The chain uses TRBV20-1 and TRBJ2-1, with 7 bases lining up with TRBD2. Trimming removed 2 bases from V and 3 bases from J; junction bases left unmatched: 13. This CDR3 is 17 amino acids long. Germline V gene data show CDR1 as DFQATT and CDR2 as SNEGSKA (reference sequence). The CDR3 bases are TGCAGTGCTAGAACGACCACCGGGACTACTAACTACAATGAGCAGTTCTTC. Protein: CSARTTTGTTNYNEQFF.

The rearrangement links TRBV4-1 to TRBJ1-5; 7 nucleotides match TRBD1. From germline, CDR1 is MGHRA and CDR2 YSYEKL. V was clipped by 1 base and J by 2 bases; unmatched bases: 11. This CDR3 is 18 amino acids long. CDR3 amino acids: CASSQGRGLIGRNQPQHF. In DNA form, the CDR3 reads TGCGCCAGCAGCCAAGGCAGGGGGTTGATCGGGCGCAATCAGCCCCAGCATTTT.

This clonotype was seen a few times. The chain links TRBV4-2 to TRBJ1-1, with unresolved D. Germline V CDR1 and CDR2: LGHNA, YNFKEQ. The CDR3 extends over 17 amino acids. V lost 1 base, J lost 1 base, and 16 bases lay in between. The CDR3 DNA reads TGTGCCAGCAGCCAAGTCTTCCAGGAAGCGGGGAACACTGAAGCTTTCTTT. Protein: CASSQVFQEAGNTEAFF.

This clonotype showed up just a few times. The J gene is TRBJ2-2, the V gene TRBV20-1; 7 bases map to TRBD1. The length of the CDR3 is 15 residues. Germline CDR1 reads DFQATT; CDR2 reads SNEGSKA (reference sequence). With 1 base clipped from V and 0 bases from J, the junction kept 2 bases outside the gene matches. The CDR3 spells CSARVGQANTGELFF. As DNA, the CDR3 is TGCAGTGCTAGAGTCGGACAGGCGAACACCGGGGAGCTGTTTTTT.

The chain combines TRBV7-8 with TRBJ1-3, with unresolved D. Trimming left V 4 bases short and J 4 bases short, with 20 bases between. In germline, CDR1 is SGHVS, CDR2 FQNEAQ. This CDR3 region has 17 residues. The CDR3, as DNA: TGTGCCAGCAGCTCCTCTCCGGATGGGGAGTACGGAAACACCATATATTTT. Translating gives CASSSSPDGEYGNTIYF.

This clonotype has ten or more counts. The chain uses TRBV5-1 and TRBJ2-1, with 11 nucleotides matching TRBD2. This CDR3 is built from 16 residues. Per germline, CDR1 SGHRS and CDR2 YFSETQ. The V gene end was trimmed by 4 bases and the J gene end by 6 bases; junction bases not matched to a gene: 9. CDR3 coding DNA: TGCGCCAGCAGCCCTAGGCTAGCGGGGGGCCCCAATGAGCAGTTCTTC. Translation gives CASSPRLAGGPNEQFF.